Presented here are 18 T cell receptor beta chains from one specimen sequenced in a study of T cells in Graves' hyperthyroidism and ophthalmopathy. TCR beta CDR3 sequences were amplified from RNA transcripts. The HTBI primer set was used in a first-round RT-PCR of the TCR CDR3. TCRdb recomputed calls from the multiplex PCR reads with MiXCR, one row per CDR3 protein. The sample yields roughly 300,000 distinct CDR3 sequences, more than 11% seen once. The sequenced material came from blood. All receptors come from a woman in her thirties with Graves' hyperthyroidism.

This clonotype was detected a few times. The gene calls are TRBV6-1 and TRBJ1-4, with unresolved D. The V gene's germline CDR1 is MNHNS and CDR2 SASEGT. V lost 4 bases and J 6 bases, leaving 15 bases between the germline ends. This CDR3 is built from 15 residues. This CDR3 is CASSAPTPKYEKLFF. The CDR3 DNA follows: TGTGCCAGCAGTGCCCCAACACCTAAATATGAAAAACTGTTTTTT.

This clonotype was observed a handful of times. The V call is TRBV28, the J call TRBJ1-1, with D uncertain. The germline gives CDR1 MDHEN, CDR2 SYDVKM. The CDR3 extends over 12 amino acids. V lost 6 bases and J lost 8, with 13 bases in between. The CDR3 region has the DNA TGTGCCAGCAGACCCTTAAAGGCAGAAGCTTTCTTT. Protein sequence: CASRPLKAEAFF.

In its sample, this clonotype was seen many times. The DNA for the CDR3 is TGCAGTGCTAGGGTTCCCGGCACAGATACGCAGTATTTT. Translation gives CSARVPGTDTQYF. This chain uses TRBV20-1 with TRBJ2-3, with no clear D. Per germline, CDR1 DFQATT and CDR2 SNEGSKA (reference sequence). Deletions cut 3 bases from V and 1 base from J, with 8 bases between. The CDR3 length is 13 residues.

This clonotype was recorded a few times. The rearrangement joins TRBV9 to TRBJ1-1; D might be TRBD1 (5 bases). The germline V gene encodes CDR1 SGDLS and CDR2 YYNGEE. There are 17 residues in the CDR3. Between the trimmed V and J ends, which lost 0 bases and 2 bases, there was a span of 17 bases. The CDR3 here is CASSVEDKGRVNTEAFF. The CDR3 coding sequence is TGTGCCAGCAGCGTAGAGGATAAGGGGCGAGTAAACACTGAAGCTTTCTTT.

This sequence joins TRBV14 and TRBJ2-1; perhaps TRBD1 as D (7 bases). From germline, CDR1 is SGHDN and CDR2 FVKESK. Trimming cost V 4 bases and J 8 bases, with 18 bases left between them. CDR3 length equals 15 residues. The CDR3 sequence: CASSRPVGGGYEQFF. The DNA for the CDR3 is TGTGCCAGCAGCCGCCCGGTCGGAGGGGGCTATGAGCAGTTCTTC.

The chain links TRBV20-1 to TRBJ2-1, with 8 bases fitting TRBD2. CDR1 and CDR2 (germline): DFQATT, SNEGSKA (reference sequence). This CDR3 is built from 13 residues. The J segment lost 8 bases and the V segment lost 7 bases, leaving 10 bases of the junction unmatched. The chain's CDR3 is CSGRTGGGDEQFF. CDR3 DNA: TGCAGTGGTAGGACCGGGGGGGGGGATGAGCAGTTCTTC.

This clonotype was seen at least ten times. In DNA, the CDR3 is TGTGCCAGCAGTCCTAGCGGGGACGCCAAAAACATTCAGTACTTC. Protein product: CASSPSGDAKNIQYF. The gene calls are TRBV2 and TRBJ2-4; 9 nucleotides match TRBD2. Germline CDR1 and CDR2: SNHLY and FYNNEI. V dropped 5 bases and J dropped 1; count of bases not matched to a gene: 3. CDR3 length equals 15 residues.

This chain uses TRBV4-1 with TRBJ2-4, with unresolved D. Germline values: CDR1 MGHRA, CDR2 YSYEKL. Trimming removed 3 bases at V and 0 bases at J, with 9 bases between. This CDR3 contains 15 residues. The DNA of the CDR3 is TGCGCCAGCAGCCAGCCCACAAGAGCCAAAAACATTCAGTACTTC. It is translated as CASSQPTRAKNIQYF.

In its sample, this clonotype was seen a few times. The CDR3 reads CASSQPTSGRYPRDEQFF. Here the CDR3 DNA reads TGCGCCAGCAGCCAACCCACTAGCGGGAGGTACCCTAGGGATGAGCAGTTCTTC. The genes are TRBV4-1 and TRBJ2-1; the match to TRBD2 covers 12 bases. This CDR3 is built from 18 residues. Germline V gene lookup returns CDR1 MGHRA and CDR2 YSYEKL. After removal of 2 bases from V and 8 bases from J, the junction contained 13 bases not matched to a gene.

This clonotype came up a few times. The chain combines TRBV9 with TRBJ2-3; the D gene is possibly TRBD2 (5 bases). Trimming left V 3 bases short and J 4 bases short, with 21 bases between. This CDR3 comprises 17 residues. The germline V gene has CDR1 SGDLS and CDR2 YYNGEE. The CDR3 protein is CASSDPPTSFGADTQYF. As DNA, the CDR3 is TGTGCCAGCAGCGACCCCCCCACTAGTTTCGGGGCAGATACGCAGTATTTT.

CDR3 protein: CASSLIGGGSSYNEQFF. The CDR3 nucleotides read TGCGCCAGCAGCTTAATTGGGGGTGGCAGTTCCTACAATGAGCAGTTCTTC. The rearrangement joins TRBV5-1 to TRBJ2-1; D is tentatively TRBD1 or TRBD2 (5 bases each). Per germline, CDR1 SGHRS and CDR2 YFSETQ. Trimming left V 2 bases short and J 1 base short, with 16 bases between. This CDR3 has 17 amino acids.

This clonotype was detected many times. The V call is TRBV20-1, the J call TRBJ1-2; 8 nucleotides align to TRBD1. Looked up from germline, CDR1 is DFQATT and CDR2 is SNEGSKA (reference sequence). The V segment lost 6 bases and the J segment 8 bases; nucleotides outside the gene matches: 14. The CDR3 extends over 14 amino acids. The CDR3 sequence: CSAKGTGDYEGYTF. DNA for the CDR3: TGCAGTGCAAAGGGGACAGGTGATTATGAGGGCTACACCTTC.

The rearrangement uses TRBV10-3 and TRBJ2-2; unclear D gene. With 2 bases removed from V and 7 bases from J, the gap between germline ends came to 8 bases. There are 13 residues in the CDR3. Germline loops: CDR1 ENHRY, CDR2 SYGVKD. The CDR3 loop is CAISEERSGELFF. The CDR3 DNA sequence: TGTGCCATCAGTGAGGAGAGAAGCGGGGAGCTGTTTTTT.

This clonotype showed up many times. The CDR3 coding sequence is TGTGCCAGCGAGGAGAGCGGGAATTTCGCAGATACGCAGTATTTT. Translation gives CASEESGNFADTQYF. This chain connects TRBV2 to TRBJ2-3; 7 bases are a match to TRBD2. The CDR3 consists of 15 residues. Germline CDR1 SNHLY, CDR2 FYNNEI. The trim removed 8 bases at V and 4 bases at J, leaving 12 bases unmatched. Based on the CDR3 plus reference TRBV2 and TRBJ2-3, the full variable domain is EPEVTQTPSHQVTQMGQEVILRCVPISNHLYFYWYRQILGQKVEFLVSFYNNEISEKSEIFDDQFSVERPDGSNFTLKIRSTKLEDSAMYFCASEESGNFADTQYFGPGTRLTVL.

This chain joins TRBV10-3 and TRBJ1-5, with a tentative D call TRBD1 (5 bases). This CDR3 is built from 16 residues. Per germline, CDR1 ENHRY and CDR2 SYGVKD. V was shortened by 0 bases and J by 7 bases, with 16 bases between the two germline ends. CDR3 bases: TGTGCCATCAGTGAGTCGGCGGGGGGTAGTGTGCAGCCCCAGCATTTT. Residues: CAISESAGGSVQPQHF.

This clonotype has at least ten counts. The CDR3 spells CASSRTGPEQYF. The CDR3 DNA reads TGTGCCAGCAGCCGGACAGGTCCCGAGCAGTACTTC. V usage is TRBV12-3 or TRBV12-4 and J usage is TRBJ2-7, with TRBD1 matching over 7 bases. This CDR3 is 12 amino acids long. V gave up 6 bases and J gave up 6 bases; unmatched junction bases: 5.

This clonotype was recorded many times. The V call is TRBV10-3, the J call TRBJ2-2, with 9 bases matching TRBD1. The CDR3 runs to 15 residues. Germline CDR1 ENHRY, CDR2 SYGVKD. J was trimmed by 6 bases and V by 4 bases; bases with no gene match: 6. The CDR3 DNA sequence: TGTGCCATCAGTGGGGACAGGGTCTATCCCGGGGAGCTGTTTTTT. This encodes CAISGDRVYPGELFF.

This clonotype was seen a handful of times. The chain joins TRBV29-1 to TRBJ2-2; D is undetermined. The CDR3 extends over 17 amino acids. Trimming left V 5 bases short and J 0 bases short, with 19 bases between. In germline, CDR1 is SQVTM, CDR2 ANQGSEA. As DNA, the CDR3 is TGCAGCGTTTCCCAAGGAGTGCGAGCCTCGAACACCGGGGAGCTGTTTTTT. It translates to CSVSQGVRASNTGELFF.